The 26 T cell receptor beta chains presented below share a single source sample, sequenced in a study of blood T cell repertoires in COVID-19. Here immunoSEQ multiplex PCR was the method, and the copy in TCRdb shows in-frame clones only, minus some. This sample has under 300,000 clones, with around 86% found just once. Material for sequencing was peripheral blood. The receptors come from a man younger than 30 with active or convalescent COVID-19.

This chain joins TRBV6-5 and TRBJ1-1, with D possibly TRBD1 on 6 matching bases. The CDR3 is made up of 15 amino acids. Trimming took 3 bases from V and 1 from J, leaving 12 bases between them. The germline V gene has CDR1 MNHEY and CDR2 SVGAGI. CDR3 amino acids: CASSYTGHPNTEAFF. CDR3 nucleotides: TGTGCCAGCAGTTATACGGGACATCCGAACACTGAAGCTTTCTTT.

The chain has TRBV5-1 and TRBJ2-7; 14 bases fit TRBD2. This CDR3 spans 16 amino acids. CDR1 and CDR2 from the germline V gene are SGHRS and YFSETQ. The V segment lost 0 bases and the J segment 2 bases; nucleotides outside the gene matches: 1. The CDR3 nucleotides are TGCGCCAGCAGCTTGGGACTAGCGGGAGGGCCCTACGAGCAGTACTTC. Translated: CASSLGLAGGPYEQYF.

This chain uses TRBV24-1 with TRBJ2-2, with 10 bases lining up with TRBD1. Trimming took 9 bases from V and 6 from J; bases not matched to a gene: 0. Germline CDR1 is KGHDR and CDR2 is SFDVKD. This CDR3 region has 12 residues. The CDR3, as DNA: TGTGCCACCGGACAGGGGGCCGGGGAGCTGTTTTTT. Amino acids: CATGQGAGELFF.

The V gene is TRBV7-9, the J gene TRBJ1-4, with unresolved D. V was trimmed by 11 bases and J by 0 bases, leaving 16 bases between them. The length of the CDR3 is 15 residues. Germline CDR1 is SEHNR and CDR2 is FQNEAQ (reference sequence). This CDR3 is CAFNLRSATNEKLFF. The DNA of the CDR3 is TGTGCCTTTAACCTGAGGAGTGCAACTAATGAAAAACTGTTTTTT.

The rearrangement uses TRBV12-5 and TRBJ1-5; D perhaps matches TRBD1 (6 bases). This CDR3 comprises 14 residues. Trimming stripped 4 bases from V and 4 bases from J, with 11 bases between. CDR1 is LGHNT, CDR2 FRNRAP, per germline. CDR3 nucleotide sequence: TGTGCTAGTGGTTCGCAGACAGGAAATCAGCCCCAGCATTTT. Translating gives CASGSQTGNQPQHF.

The rearrangement uses TRBV5-5 and TRBJ2-3; TRBD2 aligns across 7 bases. CDR1 is SGHKS, CDR2 YYEKEE, per germline (reference sequence). This CDR3 has 14 amino acids. Trimming at V came to 2 bases and at J to 4 bases, leaving 4 bases not matched to a gene. The chain's CDR3 is CASSFEGGADTQYF. Written as DNA, the CDR3 is TGTGCCAGCAGCTTCGAGGGAGGGGCAGATACGCAGTATTTT.

The V call is TRBV27, the J call TRBJ2-2; 13 nucleotides match TRBD2. The trim removed 5 bases at V and 6 bases at J, leaving 3 bases unmatched. The CDR3 is made up of 15 amino acids. The germline V gene has CDR1 MNHEY and CDR2 SMNVEV (reference sequence). The CDR3 region has the DNA TGTGCCAGCAGTCCAACTAGCGGGGGGGCCGGGGAGCTGTTTTTT. Encoded protein: CASSPTSGGAGELFF.

In this sample, this clone turned up once. The chain is built from TRBV5-1 and TRBJ1-4, with 12 bases lining up with TRBD1. Germline CDR1 SGHRS, CDR2 YFSETQ. Germline trimming cut 7 bases from V and 8 bases from J; bases unmatched to any gene: 6. CDR3 size: 14 residues. The CDR3 loop is CASGTGGAGEKLFF. CDR3 coding DNA: TGCGCCAGCGGGACAGGGGGCGCCGGGGAAAAACTGTTTTTT.

The chain has TRBV24-1 and TRBJ1-5; D call uncertain. CDR3 length: 14 residues. Germline-derived CDR1 and CDR2 are KGHDR and SFDVKD. Deletions cut 1 base from V and 5 bases from J, with 8 bases between. The CDR3 coding sequence is TGTGCCACCAGTGATTTAAACAGTCATCAGCCCCAGCATTTT. This encodes CATSDLNSHQPQHF.

This clone was observed once. This chain uses TRBV18 with TRBJ1-2, with D tentatively TRBD1 (5 bases). This CDR3 spans 14 amino acids. With 3 bases removed from V and 5 bases from J, the gap between germline ends came to 13 bases. In germline, CDR1 is KGHSH, CDR2 LQKENI. CDR3 protein: CASSPETDSYGYTF. CDR3 bases: TGTGCCAGCTCACCGGAGACAGATTCTTATGGCTACACCTTC.

V is TRBV7-3 and J is TRBJ1-2; maybe TRBD1 (6 bases). The V and J ends lost 0 bases and 5 bases respectively, with 19 bases between them. Germline loops: CDR1 SGHTA, CDR2 FQGTGA. CDR3 size: 17 residues. The chain's CDR3 is CASSLTGHRAEAYGYTF. In DNA form, the CDR3 reads TGTGCCAGCAGCTTAACGGGACATCGTGCCGAAGCTTATGGCTACACCTTC.

The chain links TRBV6-4 to TRBJ1-2; a weak D match, TRBD1 (5 bases). This CDR3 comprises 15 residues. In germline, CDR1 is MRHNA, CDR2 SNTAGT. The V end lost 4 bases, the J end lost 7 bases, and 19 bases lay between the germline ends. Here the CDR3 reads CASSAAGTLGGGYTF. The DNA for the CDR3 is TGTGCCAGCAGTGCCGCCGGGACCCTGGGAGGTGGCTACACCTTC.

This clone was found once. The chain is built from TRBV7-9 and TRBJ2-1; D remains ambiguous. Per germline, CDR1 SEHNR and CDR2 FQNEAQ (reference sequence). The CDR3 runs 10 residues. Trimming removed 4 bases from V and 7 bases from J, with 2 bases in between. The CDR3 DNA reads as TGTGCCAGCAGCTCTAATGAGCAGTTCTTC. This sequence encodes CASSSNEQFF.

The V call is TRBV7-2, the J call TRBJ2-7; D unresolved. Germline CDR1 SGHTA, CDR2 FQGNSA. Trimming took 6 bases from V and 3 from J, leaving 12 bases between them. There are 13 residues in the CDR3. The CDR3: CASSLTLYYEQYF. The CDR3 bases are TGTGCCAGCAGTTTAACCCTCTACTACGAGCAGTACTTC. Variable domain in full (rest from reference TRBV7-2 and TRBJ2-7): GAGVSQSPSNKVTEKGKDVELRCDPISGHTALYWYRQSLGQGLEFLIYFQGNSAPDKSGLPSDRFSAERTGGSVSTLTIQRTQQEDSAVYLCASSLTLYYEQYFGPGTRLTVT.

This clone has only a few counts. The chain couples TRBV7-9 to TRBJ2-3; TRBD1 matches 8 bases. With 5 bases clipped from V and 5 bases from J, the junction kept 6 bases outside the gene matches. The CDR3 spans 14 residues. CDR1 and CDR2 from the germline V gene are SEHNR and FQNEAQ (reference sequence). The CDR3 loop is CASSATGVKDTQYF. CDR3 DNA sequence: TGTGCCAGCAGCGCGACAGGGGTTAAAGATACGCAGTATTTT. The variable domain in full, with the rest retrieved from reference TRBV7-9 and TRBJ2-3, is DTGVSQNPRHKITKRGQNVTFRCDPISEHNRLYWYRQTLGQGPEFLTYFQNEAQLEKSRLLSDRFSAERPKGSFSTLEIQRTEQGDSAMYLCASSATGVKDTQYFGPGTRLTVL.

This clone was seen more than once but under ten times. The chain is built from TRBV7-3 and TRBJ2-1, with a possible D match to TRBD2 (5 bases). Germline V lookup: CDR1 SGHTA, CDR2 FQGTGA. The CDR3 spans 12 residues. The ends were cut back, 1 base at V and 9 bases at J, with 7 bases in the middle. CDR3 protein: CASSLIEGEQFF. As DNA, the CDR3 is TGTGCCAGCAGCTTAATCGAGGGTGAGCAGTTCTTC.

The V and J genes are TRBV6-5 and TRBJ2-7, with 7 bases fitting TRBD1. Trimming at V came to 7 bases and at J to 6 bases, leaving 12 bases not matched to a gene. Germline V gives CDR1 MNHEY, CDR2 SVGAGI. CDR3 length: 14 amino acids. The CDR3 DNA reads as TGTGCCAGCAAGGGGGCCGCTCATTTCGGCGAGCAGTACTTC. It codes for CASKGAAHFGEQYF.

The rearrangement uses TRBV11-3 and TRBJ2-1; a weak D match, TRBD2 (6 bases). The V gene lost 4 bases and the J gene lost 8 bases, with 21 bases spanning the gap. CDR3 length equals 16 residues. Germline assignment: CDR1 SGHNT and CDR2 YENEEA. The DNA of the CDR3 is TGTGCCAGCAGCTCCGGGAGTCGAGTGGATAGGGATGAGCAGTTCTTC. Translated, it gives CASSSGSRVDRDEQFF.

This chain uses TRBV28 with TRBJ2-3; TRBD2 matches 8 bases. The V and J ends lost 3 bases and 6 bases, in that order; junction bases with no gene match: 11. Per the germline V gene, CDR1 is MDHEN and CDR2 is SYDVKM. The CDR3 is 16 amino acids. The CDR3 DNA follows: TGTGCCAGCAGTTTGCGGGGGCGGGAGGACGAGGATACGCAGTATTTT. The encoded protein is CASSLRGREDEDTQYF.

V usage is TRBV19 and J usage is TRBJ2-2, with 9 bases fitting TRBD2. Germline trimming cut 7 bases from V and 2 bases from J; bases unmatched to any gene: 5. The CDR3 is made up of 15 amino acids. Looked up from germline, CDR1 is LNHDA and CDR2 is SQIVND (reference sequence). This chain's CDR3 is CASIRGGVNTGELFF. The CDR3 DNA reads as TGTGCCAGTATTCGCGGGGGGGTAAACACCGGGGAGCTGTTTTTT.

In nucleotides, the CDR3 is TGTGCCAGCAGTTTTCAGATGAACACTGAAGCTTTCTTT. As protein: CASSFQMNTEAFF. The chain links TRBV5-6 to TRBJ1-1; no definite D call. Trimming took off 5 bases at V and 0 bases at J, with 8 bases between the two ends. Looked up from germline, CDR1 is SGHDT and CDR2 is YYEEEE. The length of the CDR3 is 13 residues.

This clone was counted once. The J gene is TRBJ2-1, the V gene TRBV6-2 or TRBV6-3; 12 bases are a match to TRBD2. V dropped 2 bases and J dropped 0; count of bases not matched to a gene: 8. The CDR3 has 19 amino acids. Germline CDR1 is MNHEY and CDR2 is SVGEGT. The CDR3 sequence: CASSYRLAGGRSSYNEQFF. Written as DNA, the CDR3 is TGTGCCAGCAGTTACAGGCTAGCGGGAGGGAGGAGCTCCTACAATGAGCAGTTCTTC.

The rearrangement joins TRBV5-1 to TRBJ2-4, with 13 bases that match TRBD2. Germline V CDR1 and CDR2: SGHRS, YFSETQ. The junction had 8 bases not matched to a gene; V was cut back by 4 bases and J by 1 base. This CDR3 is 18 amino acids long. CDR3 nucleotides: TGCGCCAGCAGCCTACTAGCGGGGGGGCCCGGGGCCAAAAACATTCAGTACTTC. It specifies CASSLLAGGPGAKNIQYF.

The chain joins TRBV19 to TRBJ2-7; tentatively, D is TRBD1 (5 bases). V gave up 6 bases and J gave up 0 bases, with 15 bases separating them. Germline CDR1 reads LNHDA; CDR2 reads SQIVND (reference sequence). The CDR3 contains 15 residues. The CDR3: CASRSQVGYSYEQYF. CDR3 DNA: TGTGCCAGTAGATCACAGGTCGGCTACTCCTACGAGCAGTACTTC.

J is TRBJ1-2 and V is TRBV6-5; D unclear. The CDR3 covers 11 residues. Trimming removed 7 bases from V and 7 bases from J, with 10 bases in between. Germline V lookup: CDR1 MNHEY, CDR2 SVGAGI. CDR3 coding DNA: TGTGCCAGCATTTCGAGAGGTGGCTACACCTTC. Its protein is CASISRGGYTF.

CDR3 in amino acids: CAWTGFGTEAFF. The DNA for the CDR3 is TGTGCCTGGACAGGGTTTGGCACTGAAGCTTTCTTT. This chain uses TRBV30 with TRBJ1-1; a weak D match, TRBD1 (5 bases). With 4 bases removed from V and 4 bases from J, the gap between germline ends came to 10 bases. The CDR3 runs 12 residues. Germline CDR1 is GTSNPN and CDR2 is SVGIG (reference sequence).